Following are 18 T cell receptor beta chains from one sample sequenced in a study of molecular identifiers for immune sequencing clone quantification. TCRdb used MiXCR to reprocess the PCR reads, holding one entry per CDR3 protein. Of about 640,000 distinct CDR3 sequences in the sample, 20% were seen once. Sequencing was done on a sample of naive CD8+ T cells from blood, with Jurkat cell RNA spiked in. Subset of the sample: FACS-sorted CD8+CD4-CCR7+CD45RA+ naive T cells. These receptors were taken from a human donor in good health. Some libraries in this study had Jurkat cell RNA spiked in.

The chain combines TRBV6-2 or TRBV6-3 with TRBJ2-1; 7 nucleotides agree with TRBD1. The CDR3 runs 21 residues. V trimming: 10 bases; J trimming: 6 bases; junction bases outside the gene matches: 33. Germline lookup yields CDR1 MNHEY and CDR2 SVGEGT. CDR3 loop: CATWTGQVSVPSLGIFNEQFF. The CDR3 nucleotides read TGTGCCACCTGGACTGGACAGGTTTCAGTACCAAGTTTGGGGATATTCAATGAGCAGTTCTTC.

The chain carries TRBV13 and TRBJ2-1, with 13 bases aligning to TRBD2. The ends lost 1 base at V and 0 bases at J; junction bases unmatched: 6. The CDR3 is 19 amino acids. In germline, CDR1 is PRHDT, CDR2 FYEKMQ (reference sequence). CDR3 residues: CASSLAGLAGSYSYNEQFF. The CDR3 region has the DNA TGTGCCAGCAGCTTAGCGGGACTAGCGGGGAGCTACTCCTACAATGAGCAGTTCTTC.

This clonotype was recorded at least ten times. The gene calls are TRBV11-2 and TRBJ1-1; D not certain. Germline V gene lookup returns CDR1 SGHAT and CDR2 FQNNGV. CDR3 length: 15 residues. The V end lost 1 base, the J end lost 0 bases, and 9 bases lay between the germline ends. The CDR3 reads CASSLVWAVNTEAFF. The CDR3 DNA reads as TGTGCCAGCAGCTTAGTTTGGGCAGTGAACACTGAAGCTTTCTTT. The whole variable domain, filled in from reference TRBV11-2 and TRBJ1-1, reads EAGVAQSPRYKIIEKRQSVAFWCNPISGHATLYWYQQILGQGPKLLIQFQNNGVVDDSQLPKDRFSAERLKGVDSTLKIQPAKLEDSAVYLCASSLVWAVNTEAFFGQGTRLTVV.

This clonotype was seen at least ten times. The chain couples TRBV6-2 or TRBV6-3 to TRBJ2-3, with a possible D match to TRBD2 (5 bases). The germline V and J ends were trimmed by 3 bases and 1 base, with 14 bases remaining between them. Looked up from germline, CDR1 is MNHEY and CDR2 is SVGEGT. This CDR3 has 16 residues. The CDR3 DNA sequence: TGTGCCAGCAGTTATTATCTAGACGGGGGCACAGATACGCAGTATTTT. It encodes CASSYYLDGGTDTQYF.

This clonotype was counted at least ten times. V and J are TRBV13 and TRBJ2-2; no clear D. This CDR3 spans 14 amino acids. Germline loops: CDR1 PRHDT, CDR2 FYEKMQ (reference sequence). V gave up 5 bases and J gave up 3 bases, with 10 bases separating them. CDR3 nucleotides: TGTGCCAGCAGCCCCCCAAGTCACACCGGGGAGCTGTTTTTT. Protein product: CASSPPSHTGELFF. Using reference TRBV13 and TRBJ2-2 for the parts outside the CDR3, the full variable domain is AAGVIQSPRHLIKEKRETATLKCYPIPRHDTVYWYQQGPGQDPQFLISFYEKMQSDKGSIPDRFSAQQFSDYHSELNMSSLELGDSALYFCASSPPSHTGELFFGEGSRLTVL.

The rearrangement uses TRBV19 and TRBJ1-2; D gene uncertain. Germline assignment: CDR1 LNHDA and CDR2 SQIVND (reference sequence). The CDR3 has 13 residues. Trimming left V 1 base short and J 3 bases short, with 6 bases between. CDR3 DNA sequence: TGTGCCAGTAGTATAGGAGGATACTATGGCTACACCTTC. Translation gives CASSIGGYYGYTF.

This clonotype was picked up many times. The J gene is TRBJ1-2, the V gene TRBV5-4; D might be TRBD1 (5 bases). V lost 0 bases, J lost 0 bases, and 9 bases lay in between. The CDR3 is made up of 15 amino acids. The germline V gene has CDR1 SGHNT and CDR2 YYREEE (reference sequence). The CDR3 DNA reads as TGTGCCAGCAGCTTGGTGCAGGGTCCTAACTATGGCTACACCTTC. It encodes CASSLVQGPNYGYTF.

For this clonotype: A much larger clone sits a single nucleotide away, making a read error possible. V and J are TRBV3-1 and TRBJ1-2, with D tentatively TRBD1 (6 bases). The CDR3 length is 15 residues. The V end lost 3 bases, the J end lost 3 bases, and 14 bases lay between the germline ends. Germline V CDR1 and CDR2: LGHDT, YNNKEL (reference sequence). The CDR3 coding sequence is TGTGCCAGCAGCCAGCGGACAGTTACTGACTATGGCTACACCTTC. Translation gives CASSQRTVTDYGYTF.

The chain couples TRBV7-6 to TRBJ2-7; D tentatively fits TRBD1 or TRBD2 (5 bases each). Germline V gene sequence: CDR1 SGHVS, CDR2 FNYEAQ. V was pared by 6 bases and J by 0 bases, with 15 bases between. The CDR3 runs 15 residues. The CDR3 sequence is CASSSGTEFSYEQYF. CDR3 nucleotides: TGTGCCAGCAGTTCCGGGACGGAGTTCTCCTACGAGCAGTACTTC.

To note about this clonotype: The CDR3 end shows no conserved phenylalanine or tryptophan, and so a read error is likely. The chain has TRBV15 and TRBJ1-6, with D maybe TRBD1 (5 bases). Trimming took 1 base from V and 1 from J, leaving 11 bases between them. Germline-derived CDR1 and CDR2 are LNHNV and YYDKDF (reference sequence). This CDR3 has 17 amino acids. The CDR3: CATSRGARASYNSPLHS. The DNA for the CDR3 is TGTGCCACCAGCAGAGGTGCCAGGGCGTCCTATAATTCACCCCTCCACTCT.

This clonotype occurred many times. The gene calls are TRBV5-4 and TRBJ2-7; D is possibly TRBD1 (6 bases). With 3 bases removed from V and 5 bases from J, the gap between germline ends came to 12 bases. Per germline, CDR1 SGHNT and CDR2 YYREEE (reference sequence). The CDR3 spans 13 residues. CDR3 in amino acids: CASSWGPSDEQYF. The DNA for the CDR3 is TGTGCCAGCAGCTGGGGGCCCTCGGACGAGCAGTACTTC. The full variable domain, completed using reference TRBV5-4 and TRBJ2-7, is ETGVTQSPTHLIKTRGQQVTLRCSSQSGHNTVSWYQQALGQGPQFIFQYYREEENGRGNFPPRFSGLQFPNYSSELNVNALELDDSALYLCASSWGPSDEQYFGPGTRLTVT.

The chain recombines TRBV18 with TRBJ2-7, with 8 nucleotides matching TRBD2. The CDR3 loop spans 15 amino acids. The germline V gene encodes CDR1 KGHSH and CDR2 LQKENI. The V segment lost 2 bases and the J segment 2 bases; nucleotides outside the gene matches: 5. The CDR3 protein is CASSPASGPTYEQYF. CDR3 coding DNA: TGTGCCAGCTCACCAGCTAGCGGGCCTACCTACGAGCAGTACTTC.

This clonotype was observed many times. CDR3 loop: CSARERVDQPQHF. The CDR3 coding sequence is TGCAGTGCTAGAGAGAGGGTAGATCAGCCCCAGCATTTT. The chain employs TRBV20-1 and TRBJ1-5; D is unresolved. Germline V lookup: CDR1 DFQATT, CDR2 SNEGSKA (reference sequence). Trimming took off 0 bases at V and 5 bases at J, with 8 bases between the two ends. The CDR3 is made up of 13 amino acids.

This clonotype was recorded many times. The chain employs TRBV7-8 and TRBJ1-2; a weak D match, TRBD1 (5 bases). The CDR3 totals 14 residues. Looked up from germline, CDR1 is SGHVS and CDR2 is FQNEAQ. Deletions cut 5 bases from V and 8 bases from J, with 18 bases between. The CDR3 spells CASSPLRVPFGYTF. The CDR3 DNA follows: TGTGCCAGCAGCCCGCTCAGGGTTCCCTTCGGCTACACCTTC. Together with reference TRBV7-8 and TRBJ1-2, the CDR3 gives the full variable domain: GAGVSQSPRYKVAKRGQDVALRCDPISGHVSLFWYQQALGQGPEFLTYFQNEAQLDKSGLPSDRFFAERPEGSVSTLKIQRTQQEDSAVYLCASSPLRVPFGYTFGSGTRLTVV.

Regarding this clonotype: Sequence at one end of the junction differs from germline and may be a read error. The V and J genes are TRBV5-3 and TRBJ2-3; 7 bases agree with TRBD2. TRBV5-3 is designated an ORF whose function remains uncertain. The CDR3 sequence is 14 residues long. The CDR3 DNA is TGTGCCAGCAGCTATGCGGGAGACACAGATACGCAGTATTTT. Protein: CASSYAGDTDTQYF.

The chain joins TRBV27 to TRBJ2-7; the match to TRBD2 covers 10 bases. From germline, CDR1 is MNHEY and CDR2 SMNVEV (reference sequence). Unmatched junction bases numbered 6, after V lost 5 bases and J lost 5 bases. This CDR3 contains 14 residues. CDR3 nucleotides: TGTGCCAGCAGTACTAGCGGGAAGGGACACGAGCAGTACTTC. Translated: CASSTSGKGHEQYF.

The sample holds one count of this clonotype. In DNA, the CDR3 is TGTGCCAGCAGTCCCGCCCCAACGGGAGGGCCTGATGATGAGCAGTTCTTC. Residues: CASSPAPTGGPDDEQFF. The chain joins TRBV12-3 or TRBV12-4 to TRBJ2-1; TRBD2 matches at 8 bases. The length of the CDR3 is 17 residues. V shed 5 bases and J 8 bases; nucleotides not matched to a gene: 17.

The chain links TRBV20-1 to TRBJ2-1; no reliable D call. The CDR3 consists of 11 residues. Germline V gives CDR1 DFQATT, CDR2 SNEGSKA (reference sequence). DNA of the CDR3: TGCGGGGTTCGTTTCATCAATGAGCAGTTCTTC. This codes for CGVRFINEQFF.